This T cell receptor beta chain originates from a study of PD-1 blockade in classical Hodgkin lymphoma (dated by TCRdb to 2020 to 2021). Describing the broader study: Nivolumab dosing was 3 mg/kg intravenously every 2 weeks, continuing until either disease progression or unacceptable toxicity. To define a peripheral blood immune signature of response to PD-1 blockade in classical Hodgkin lymphoma, the study combined TCR beta sequencing with CyTOF.

Cut back by 5 bases and 7 bases, the V and J ends lie 14 bases apart. From the germline V gene, CDR1 is SNHLY and CDR2 is FYNNEI. There are 14 amino acids in the CDR3, from cysteine to phenylalanine inclusive. The only DNA kept is the CDR3, 42 bases in frame from the first base. The time point label here, explained by the study, means: cycle 4 day 1 (C4D1), after 6 weeks of nivolumab. Every trial patient had relapsed after autologous stem cell transplantation, and cohorts A, B and C differed in prior brentuximab vedotin exposure. The trial cohort comprised fewer than 65 patients with relapsed/refractory classical Hodgkin lymphoma whose best overall responses were complete response, partial response or progressive disease. In the multi-cohort phase II CheckMate 205 trial, trial patients received single-agent nivolumab. An independent review committee assessed best overall response by applying the 2007 International Working Group response criteria. Trial PBMCs were collected just before the start of nivolumab (C1D1) and during therapy at cycle 2 day 1 and cycle 4 day 1. Peripheral blood was collected in 8 mL Vacutainer Cell Preparation Tubes, from which PBMCs were isolated by centrifugation and then cryopreserved.

Concerning this clone: There is no known antigen for this receptor. Per-base qualities were not stored, and no clone one base away is much larger.

Genomic DNA was isolated using the Qiagen DNeasy kit from unsorted PBMCs as well as from negatively selected CD4+ and CD8+ fractions. Amplification of TCR beta CDR3 regions was done by immunoSEQ multiplex PCR with primers that anneal to V and J segments. A synthetic immune receptor repertoire was used to minimize amplification bias, and remaining bias was computationally removed after sequencing. On the study's bioinformatics: Repertoire diversity was quantified as the Shannon entropy index using custom Python scripts. Unsorted, CD4+ and CD8+ repertoires were analyzed separately, except in combined analyses where CD4+ and CD8+ sequences were merged in silico. Clonal expansion was defined as at least a 2-fold frequency increase after treatment relative to C1D1, with a pseudocount of 0.5 for undetected baseline clones. Singleton clones were defined as clones with 0 or 1 copy at C1D1, and non-singleton clones were defined as clones with 2 or more copies. By matching protein sequences in sorted samples from the same patient, clones expanded in unsorted samples were annotated as CD4+, CD8+ or unknown. Wilcoxon tests on paired samples were used to test diversity changes from C1D1 to C4D1. Imported from immuneACCESS, the table was reduced by TCRdb to in-frame sequences with V and J called. These copies leave out some clones; in studies compared against another copy, an unresolved V gene accounts for under half, and the cause of the remainder is not known. Clone size and V and J calls were adopted from that table, with D and trimming inferred from the DNA. For this sample there are fewer than 55,000 clones; around 80% appear just once. Under 20% of the sample rests with the top ten.

General conclusions and limits of the study: Lower diversity was seen in patients whose nivolumab began less than 1 year after ASCT, and these patients were left out of later analyses so that immune reconstitution would not confound the results. Trial patients achieving complete response had baseline diversity similar to newly diagnosed patients, whereas partial responders and progressors had significantly lower diversity. CD4+ but not CD8+ TCR diversity rose significantly by C4D1 (p=0.0027 vs p=0.16), most apparent in complete responders (p=0.02). The study was restricted to a single clinical trial cohort, and the causes of repertoire differences, possibly disease activity or prior therapy, were left undefined. Newly diagnosed patients were reported to have lower baseline TCR diversity than healthy donors, and relapsed/refractory patients were reported to have lower baseline TCR diversity still.

The receptor was derived from a human donor with classical Hodgkin lymphoma. Sequenced here: peripheral blood mononuclear cells (PBMCs), sampled before the fourth cycle of nivolumab. The chain employs TRBV2 and TRBJ2-2, with a tentative D call of TRBD1 or TRBD2, each matching 5 bases. The base sequence is TGTGCCAGCAGTATGAGGGGCTACGGCGGGGAGCTGTTTTTT. This encodes CASSMRGYGGELFF. The reference TRBV2 and TRBJ2-2 proteins fill in what lies around the CDR3, so the full variable domain reads EPEVTQTPSHQVTQMGQEVILRCVPISNHLYFYWYRQILGQKVEFLVSFYNNEISEKSEIFDDQFSVERPDGSNFTLKIRSTKLEDSAMYFCASSMRGYGGELFFGEGSRLTVL.